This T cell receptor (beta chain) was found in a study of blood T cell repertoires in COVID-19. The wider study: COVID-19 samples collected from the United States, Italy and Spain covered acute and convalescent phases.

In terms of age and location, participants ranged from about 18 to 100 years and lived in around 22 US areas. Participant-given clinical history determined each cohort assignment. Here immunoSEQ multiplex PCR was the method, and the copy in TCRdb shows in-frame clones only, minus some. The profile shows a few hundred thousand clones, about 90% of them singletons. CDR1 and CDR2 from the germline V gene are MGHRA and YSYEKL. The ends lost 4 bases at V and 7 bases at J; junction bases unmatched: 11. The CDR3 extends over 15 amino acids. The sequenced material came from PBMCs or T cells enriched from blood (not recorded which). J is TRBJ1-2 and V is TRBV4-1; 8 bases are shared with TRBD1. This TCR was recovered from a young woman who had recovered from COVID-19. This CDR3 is CASSPGTGGGLGYTF. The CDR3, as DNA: TGCGCCAGCAGCCCTGGGACAGGCGGCGGCCTTGGCTACACCTTC.